The 3 T cell receptor beta chains in this list originate from one sample, sequenced in a study of human T cells and chemical hapten exposure. One entry per CDR3 protein results from TCRdb running MiXCR on the RACE reads. The sample has tens of thousands of distinct CDR3 sequences, 14% seen once; the top ten hold roughly 4.8%. Time point of the sample: pre-sensitization, week 0. Treatment: therapeutic diphenylcyclopropenone sensitization with weekly scalp DPC. The sequenced sample was whole blood, obtained in connection with sensitization to the hapten diphenylcyclopropenone (DPC). The receptors shown here come from a woman between 45 and 60 years old with alopecia areata. Some clones in this sample may be carry-over from other donors' samples.

The gene calls are TRBV30 and TRBJ2-1, with 9 positions matching TRBD2. The V segment lost 3 bases and the J segment 6 bases; nucleotides outside the gene matches: 9. Germline loops: CDR1 GTSNPN, CDR2 SVGIG (reference sequence). This CDR3 region has 15 residues. CDR3 sequence: CAWRERGLAFNEQFF. The CDR3 coding sequence is TGTGCCTGGAGGGAAAGGGGACTAGCATTCAATGAGCAGTTCTTC.

The genes are TRBV7-9 and TRBJ1-6; no clear D. V gave up 4 bases and J gave up 3 bases, with 4 bases separating them. The CDR3 sequence is 13 residues long. Germline values: CDR1 SEHNR, CDR2 FQNEAQ (reference sequence). The CDR3 sequence: CASSSFYNSPLHF. DNA for the CDR3: TGTGCCAGCAGCTCGTTCTATAATTCACCCCTCCACTTT.

This chain connects TRBV4-3 to TRBJ2-7; the D call may be TRBD1 or TRBD2 (5 bases each). The CDR3 loop spans 14 amino acids. The V end was cut by 3 bases, the J end by 0 bases, with 9 bases between. CDR1 and CDR2 from the germline V gene are LGHNA and YSLEER. The CDR3 protein is CASSQGRSSYEQYF. CDR3 bases: TGCGCCAGCAGCCAGGGACGGAGCTCCTACGAGCAGTACTTC.